These 20 T cell receptor beta chains came from one sample sequenced in a study of cytotoxic CD8 clonotypes in ibrutinib-treated CLL. Sequenced by immunoSEQ multiplex PCR; TCRdb stores in-frame clones only, minus some. The table includes about 58,000 clones, about three quarters detected once. Material: PBMCs, obtained after 12 months of ibrutinib treatment. These receptors were obtained from a human donor with chronic lymphocytic leukemia.

The CDR3 is CASSALAGDNNEQFF. CDR3 coding DNA: TGTGCCAGCAGCGCCTTAGCGGGAGACAACAATGAGCAGTTCTTC. This sequence joins TRBV9 and TRBJ2-1; 9 bases are shared with TRBD2. V shed 3 bases, J shed 5 bases, and the junction held 6 bases outside the gene matches. Germline CDR1 SGDLS, CDR2 YYNGEE. There are 15 residues in the CDR3.

The genes are TRBV18 and TRBJ2-1; D perhaps matches TRBD2 (6 bases). From germline, CDR1 is KGHSH and CDR2 LQKENI. V lost 3 bases to trimming and J lost 4 bases, with 10 bases between them. This CDR3 has 14 amino acids. The CDR3 reads CASSPRDLYNEQFF. In DNA, the CDR3 is TGTGCCAGCTCACCCCGGGACTTATACAATGAGCAGTTCTTC.

This chain joins TRBV20-1 and TRBJ2-3; D remains ambiguous. V was pared by 7 bases and J by 6 bases, with 11 bases between. Germline values: CDR1 DFQATT, CDR2 SNEGSKA (reference sequence). The length of the CDR3 is 11 residues. The CDR3 loop reads CSGLSGDTQYF. The CDR3 bases are TGCAGTGGATTGTCTGGGGATACGCAGTATTTT.

The chain has TRBV7-3 and TRBJ2-3, with TRBD2 identical over 11 bases. Germline-derived CDR1 and CDR2 are SGHTA and FQGTGA. The CDR3 has 15 amino acids. V was clipped by 2 bases and J by 6 bases; unmatched bases: 4. CDR3 DNA sequence: TGTGCCAGCAGCTTACTAGCGGGAGGCGGTGATACGCAGTATTTT. Its translation: CASSLLAGGGDTQYF.

The V call is TRBV5-1, the J call TRBJ2-2, with 13 bases matching TRBD2. With V trimmed by 5 bases and J by 1 base, 8 bases remained unmatched. The CDR3 has 18 residues. CDR1 and CDR2 from the germline V gene are SGHRS and YFSETQ. The CDR3 DNA follows: TGCGCCAGCAGGTCAGGACTAGCGGGGGCGTTGAACACCGGGGAGCTGTTTTTT. Protein: CASRSGLAGALNTGELFF.

This clone was detected only a few times. The V call is TRBV28, the J call TRBJ2-7; D perhaps matches TRBD2 (6 bases). CDR1 MDHEN and CDR2 SYDVKM come from the germline V gene. Between the trimmed V and J ends, which lost 5 bases and 7 bases, there was a span of 18 bases. The CDR3 has 14 residues. CDR3 coding DNA: TGTGCCAGCAGTCCGGGAGCGACCGTCGGGGAGCAGTACTTC. It specifies CASSPGATVGEQYF.

This clone was seen a few times. The genes are TRBV30 and TRBJ1-4; no clear D. V lost 0 bases and J 8 bases, leaving 13 bases between the germline ends. CDR3 length: 14 residues. CDR1 and CDR2 (germline): GTSNPN, SVGIG (reference sequence). As DNA, the CDR3 is TGTGCCTGGAGTGTACAAGTGGCTTGGGAAAAACTGTTTTTT. This translates into CAWSVQVAWEKLFF.

The rearrangement uses TRBV9 and TRBJ1-1; D not resolved. There are 12 residues in the CDR3. The V gene lost 0 bases and the J gene lost 6 bases, with 6 bases spanning the gap. Per germline, CDR1 SGDLS and CDR2 YYNGEE. The CDR3 loop reads CASSVEGSEAFF. The DNA of the CDR3 is TGTGCCAGCAGCGTAGAAGGCTCTGAAGCTTTCTTT. Looking up the rest from reference TRBV9 and TRBJ1-1 gives the full variable domain: DSGVTQTPKHLITATGQRVTLRCSPRSGDLSVYWYQQSLDQGLQFLIQYYNGEERAKGNILERFSAQQFPDLHSELNLSSLELGDSALYFCASSVEGSEAFFGQGTRLTVV.

The chain recombines TRBV19 with TRBJ1-2; weak D call: TRBD1 (5 bases). CDR1 and CDR2 from the germline V gene are LNHDA and SQIVND (reference sequence). The CDR3 is made up of 15 amino acids. The V gene lost 3 bases and the J gene lost 0 bases, with 11 bases spanning the gap. CDR3 region: CASSMLATANYGYTF. CDR3 nucleotide sequence: TGTGCCAGTAGTATGTTGGCGACAGCTAACTATGGCTACACCTTC.

This clone occurred once. The chain recombines TRBV5-1 with TRBJ1-1, with a possible D match to TRBD1 (5 bases). The length of the CDR3 is 15 residues. CDR1 is SGHRS, CDR2 YFSETQ, per germline. V lost 4 bases and J 5 bases, leaving 18 bases between the germline ends. CDR3 in DNA: TGCGCCAGCAGCGGCGGGGAGGGAAGGGGAACTGAAGCTTTCTTT. Residues: CASSGGEGRGTEAFF. Using reference TRBV5-1 and TRBJ1-1 for the parts outside the CDR3, the full variable domain is KAGVTQTPRYLIKTRGQQVTLSCSPISGHRSVSWYQQTPGQGLQFLFEYFSETQRNKGNFPGRFSGRQFSNSRSEMNVSTLELGDSALYLCASSGGEGRGTEAFFGQGTRLTVV.

V is TRBV10-1 and J is TRBJ2-1; possibly TRBD2 for D (6 bases). This CDR3 region has 16 residues. Germline V gene lookup returns CDR1 WNHNN and CDR2 SYGVQD (reference sequence). Between the trimmed V and J ends, which lost 5 bases and 3 bases, there was a span of 17 bases. CDR3 protein: CASSSSRGSFYNEQFF. The CDR3 bases are TGCGCCAGCAGTTCCTCTCGGGGGAGTTTCTACAATGAGCAGTTCTTC.

The chain joins TRBV6-1 to TRBJ1-5; D possibly corresponds to TRBD1 (6 bases). The V gene's germline CDR1 is MNHNS and CDR2 SASEGT. The ends were cut back, 7 bases at V and 2 bases at J, with 12 bases in the middle. The CDR3 sequence is 14 residues long. In DNA, the CDR3 is TGTGCCAGCAACCCACAGGGCGGCAATCAGCCCCAGCATTTT. As protein: CASNPQGGNQPQHF.

The chain joins TRBV4-3 to TRBJ2-3; D not resolved. The V end lost 0 bases, the J end lost 1 base, and 8 bases lay between the germline ends. This CDR3 region has 15 residues. Germline lookup yields CDR1 LGHNA and CDR2 YSLEER. This CDR3 reads CASSQDPRGTDTQYF. The CDR3 DNA reads as TGCGCCAGCAGCCAAGACCCCCGGGGCACAGATACGCAGTATTTT.

The rearrangement links TRBV6-5 to TRBJ1-2, with 7 bases matching TRBD1. The V segment lost 5 bases and the J segment 4 bases; nucleotides outside the gene matches: 7. Germline V gene sequence: CDR1 MNHEY, CDR2 SVGAGI. The CDR3 length is 14 residues. CDR3 DNA sequence: TGTGCCAGCAGTAGTGACAGGGACGGCTATGGCTACACCTTC. Amino acids: CASSSDRDGYGYTF.

The CDR3 loop is CASSFANLDTGELFF. CDR3 nucleotides: TGTGCCAGCAGCTTTGCGAATTTGGACACCGGGGAGCTGTTTTTT. The chain couples TRBV11-1 to TRBJ2-2; D gene ambiguous. Trimming took off 3 bases at V and 3 bases at J, with 11 bases between the two ends. The CDR3 extends over 15 amino acids. Germline lookup yields CDR1 SGHAT and CDR2 FQDESV (reference sequence).

This clone has just one count. The V call is TRBV6-5, the J call TRBJ2-1; D might be TRBD2 (6 bases). The CDR3 length is 13 residues. Per the germline V gene, CDR1 is MNHEY and CDR2 is SVGAGI. Trimming shortened V by 7 bases and J by 2 bases, and 9 bases separated the two germline ends. In DNA, the CDR3 is TGTGCCAGCATGGAGGGCACCTACAATGAGCAGTTCTTC. This encodes CASMEGTYNEQFF.

This clone was picked up one time. This rearrangement joins TRBV19 to TRBJ2-6, with a possible D match to TRBD2 (6 bases). Germline lookup yields CDR1 LNHDA and CDR2 SQIVND (reference sequence). Deletions cut 3 bases from V and 0 bases from J, with 18 bases between. The CDR3 runs to 19 residues. The DNA of the CDR3 is TGTGCCAGTAGTATTATTTGGAGGGTCAGGAGCTCTGGGGCCAACGTCCTGACTTTC. It yields the protein CASSIIWRVRSSGANVLTF.

The sample holds one count of this clone. The chain couples TRBV7-9 to TRBJ2-7, with D unclear. Germline loops: CDR1 SEHNR, CDR2 FQNEAQ (reference sequence). The length of the CDR3 is 11 residues. Trimming removed 5 bases at V and 2 bases at J, with 4 bases between. CDR3 coding DNA: TGTGCCAGCAGCACGACCTACGAGCAGTACTTC. This translates into CASSTTYEQYF.

This clone was counted between two and nine times. The genes are TRBV7-2 and TRBJ2-7; D gene uncertain. Germline CDR1 SGHTA, CDR2 FQGNSA. The CDR3 contains 15 residues. Trimming took off 5 bases at V and 0 bases at J, with 14 bases between the two ends. CDR3 sequence: CASSRDIWSSYEQYF. DNA for the CDR3: TGTGCCAGCAGCCGTGACATTTGGAGCTCCTACGAGCAGTACTTC.

The chain couples TRBV28 to TRBJ2-5; possibly TRBD2 for D (5 bases). The germline CDR1 and CDR2 sequences are MDHEN and SYDVKM. The CDR3 length is 18 residues. Trimming stripped 4 bases from V and 4 bases from J, with 25 bases between. This chain's CDR3 is CASSSTPKAEWYVETQYF. The CDR3 DNA reads as TGTGCCAGCAGTTCCACTCCAAAAGCGGAGTGGTACGTAGAGACCCAGTACTTC.